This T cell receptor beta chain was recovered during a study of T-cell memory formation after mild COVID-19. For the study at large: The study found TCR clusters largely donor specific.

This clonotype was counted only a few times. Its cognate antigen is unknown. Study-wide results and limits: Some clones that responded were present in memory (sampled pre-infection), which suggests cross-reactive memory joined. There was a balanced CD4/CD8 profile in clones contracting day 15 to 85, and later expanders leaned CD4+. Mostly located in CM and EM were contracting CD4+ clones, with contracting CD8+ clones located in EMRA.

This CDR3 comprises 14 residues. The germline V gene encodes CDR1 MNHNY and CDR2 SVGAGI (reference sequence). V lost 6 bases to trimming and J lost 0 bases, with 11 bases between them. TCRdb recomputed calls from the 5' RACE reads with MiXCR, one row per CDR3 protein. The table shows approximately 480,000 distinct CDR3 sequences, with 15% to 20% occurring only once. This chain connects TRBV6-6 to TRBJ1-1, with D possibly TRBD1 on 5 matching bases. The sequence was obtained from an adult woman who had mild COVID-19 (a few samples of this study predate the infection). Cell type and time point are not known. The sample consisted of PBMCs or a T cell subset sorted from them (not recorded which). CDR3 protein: CASSTGTMNTEAFF. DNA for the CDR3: TGTGCCAGCAGCACCGGGACCATGAACACTGAAGCTTTCTTT.